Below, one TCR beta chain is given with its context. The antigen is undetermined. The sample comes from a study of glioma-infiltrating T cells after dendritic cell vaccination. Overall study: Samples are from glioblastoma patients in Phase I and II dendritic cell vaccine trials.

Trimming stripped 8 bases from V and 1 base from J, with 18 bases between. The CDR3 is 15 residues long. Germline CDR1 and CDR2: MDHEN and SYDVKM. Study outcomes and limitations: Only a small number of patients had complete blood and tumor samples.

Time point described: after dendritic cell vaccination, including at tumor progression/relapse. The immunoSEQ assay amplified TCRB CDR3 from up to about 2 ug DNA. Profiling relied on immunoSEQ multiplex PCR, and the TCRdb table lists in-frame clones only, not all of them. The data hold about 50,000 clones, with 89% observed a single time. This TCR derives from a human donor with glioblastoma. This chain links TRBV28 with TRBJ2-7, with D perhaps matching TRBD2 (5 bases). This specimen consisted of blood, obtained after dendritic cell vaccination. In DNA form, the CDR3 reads TGTGCCAGCGAATCGCTAGGACTGAATTCCTACGAGCAGTACTTC. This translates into CASESLGLNSYEQYF.